This is a list of T cell receptor beta chains from one sample in a study of T cells in localized non-small cell lung cancer. Clones were sequenced by immunoSEQ multiplex PCR, and TCRdb holds only the in-frame ones, with some missing. In the table there are fewer than 2,000 clones, over 25% of which are singletons. The sample here was normal lung tissue next to the tumor, taken before any cancer treatment. The receptors stem from a woman aged 35-75 years with stage III lung adenocarcinoma. Each CDR3 is given with its conserved first and last residue. Fields, in order: V gene, CDR3 protein.

>TRBV9
CASSVGTDRNTIYF
>TRBV6-8
CASSYSWDSQETQYF
>TRBV10-2
CASSAYTGELFF
>TRBV28
CASSPGGREREKLFF
>TRBV10-3
CAISEDRSTDTQYF
>TRBV19
CASSMLGGSINEQYF
>TRBV19
CASSPGEGLAKNIQYF
>TRBV11-3
CASSLEAGGITDTQYF
>TRBV28
CASSSSRDRAETQYF
>TRBV19
CASSPERVNTEAFF
>TRBV5-1
CASSLSPGADTEAFF
>TRBV9
CASSLALAGQGSTDTQYF
>TRBV19
CASSIQGVSYEQYF
>TRBV5-1
CASSLDSWAANEKLFF
>TRBV15
CATSREGRSTDTQYF
>TRBV9
CASSPRVGSSYNSPLHF
>TRBV5-1
CASSNRDRATEAFF
>TRBV18
CASSVDNTEAFF
>TRBV4-1
CASSQEAGGTSGAYEQYF
>TRBV15
CATSSLGADYNEQFF
>TRBV5-1
CASSLVGRDEDEQYF
>TRBV14
CASSQVYGQRFF
>TRBV5-1
CASSLLTYQETQYF
>TRBV7-1
CASSPRGLYEQYF
>TRBV29-1
CSTLGSGGNEQFF
>TRBV6-8
CASHSSGNTIYF
>TRBV19
CASSIGTSYGYTF
>TRBV11-3
CASSPFRAVSSGELFF
>TRBV28
CASSFFGTVNTGELFF